These T cell receptor beta chains were read from a single sample in a study of T cell responses to AZD1222 COVID-19 vaccine. Profiled with immunoSEQ multiplex PCR; TCRdb holds only in-frame clones, not every one. The sample has some 200,000 clones, about 90% seen once; the top ten hold 5% to 7%. The material was peripheral blood, obtained on day 0 of AZD1222 vaccination. The source is an adult in good health. Both conserved end residues are trimmed from each CDR3. Size tells how often a clone was seen (once, few, many) or the class of an expanded clone, and some rows leave it out.

clone_size v_call cdr3_aa
NA TRBV28 ASRGTGREQY
NA TRBV7-2 ASSGGGMGF
NA TRBV7-9 ASSSGGREETQY
NA TRBV9 ASSLDRHDNSPLH
NA TRBV27 ASSLSRGNTEAF
few TRBV27 ASSPIGDAYNSPLH
NA TRBV5-1 ASSPRESSGTDTQY
few TRBV19 ASSQGLAGEQF
NA TRBV3-1/TRBV3-2 ASSQAGAGKNSPLH
NA TRBV7-9 ASSLGGSTNEKLF
NA TRBV11-2 ASSLDNRSGNTIY
NA TRBV27 ASSPADSNQPQH
once TRBV28 ASRPQGAPEKLF
NA TRBV28 ASSFAGSPLH
NA TRBV28 ASGDRPYEQY
once TRBV9 ASSVTTSGRVADTQY
NA TRBV5-1 ASSLLPTPSWDTQY
NA TRBV10-2 ASSESYQGARYEQY
NA TRBV5-8 ASSSRTGHYYGYT
few TRBV11-1 ASSQRAVLAGGEQF
NA TRBV7-3 ASSPRPGLGLSYNEQF
NA TRBV10-2 ASSEYARSSYNEQF
NA TRBV25-1 ASSEFRGQETQY
NA TRBV5-1 ASSSVNRGRGDTQY
once TRBV4-1 ASSQGMLREGPTGELF
NA TRBV30 AWTPGQGNQPQH
NA TRBV28 ASSLFGPNGGGYT
NA TRBV27 ASSFTERSTDTQY
NA TRBV7-3 ASSLLNTGELF
NA TRBV18 ASSPGATYEQY
NA TRBV28 ASSPALAGARDEQY
NA TRBV6-5 ASRVNTGELF
NA TRBV7-9 ASSSMKQGRGNQPQH
NA TRBV24-1 ATSDRQFEGGSYNEQF
NA TRBV6-5 ASSPDRSKYNEQF
NA TRBV6-1 ASSEAIGTGNYEQY
NA TRBV12-3/TRBV12-4 ASSSNQPQH
NA TRBV15 ATSTRTGVGYT
once TRBV5-1 ASSPGRGSTNYGYT
NA TRBV18 ASSPRGGAVETQY
NA TRBV5-1 ASSLRGAANTGELF
NA TRBV6-6 ASSSSEGLKETQY
once TRBV7-3 ASSAQGSADTQY
NA TRBV30 ALDAGRGSGNTIY